This TCR beta chain was identified in a study of T cell repertoires in cytomegalovirus infection. In the study overall: Evidence of both CMV infection and a matching HLA type came from public TCR beta signatures.

This clonotype was recorded at least ten times. The germline V and J ends were trimmed by 4 bases and 4 bases, with 13 bases remaining between them. The CDR3 runs 14 residues. In germline, CDR1 is LGHNA, CDR2 YSLEER. In TCRdb, the reads were re-called with MiXCR into one record per CDR3 protein. The sample lists 110,000 to 150,000 distinct CDR3 sequences, under 8% occurring once. The TCR was taken from a human donor in good health (CMV status not recorded). Some clones in this sample may be carry-over from other donors' samples. What was sequenced was PBMCs. The rearrangement links TRBV4-3 to TRBJ1-2; D unclear. CDR3 in DNA: TGCGCCAGCAGCCCCGACCCGGGATTCTATGGCTACACCTTC. Translating gives CASSPDPGFYGYTF.